This T cell receptor beta chain was sequenced for a study of blood T cells in healthy people across ages. Broader study findings: Changes seen in expanded clonotypes were possibly confounded by donor CMV status left unknown. Researchers report that TCR beta diversity correlated strongly with naive T cell percentage. Long-lived donors had more naive CD4+ cells and higher diversity than aged donors.

Trimming cost V 0 bases and J 8 bases; bases outside gene matches: 10. In germline, CDR1 is SQVTM, CDR2 ANQGSEA. This CDR3 is 15 amino acids long. Using a J-beta primer mix together with a sample-barcoded 5' primer, a second PCR was run for about 7 to 12 cycles. Every molecule of cDNA carried a tag from a template-switch adaptor with 12 random nucleotides. TCRdb independently ran MiXCR on the 5' RACE reads; one entry per CDR3 protein. Among about 900,000 distinct CDR3 sequences listed, less than 80% were seen once. Concerning this clonotype: Antigen unknown.

Material: blood. This sequence originates from a man aged 25-45 years in good health. The V and J genes are TRBV29-1 and TRBJ2-1; 7 bases agree with TRBD1. The CDR3 loop reads CSVEDPAGGRDEQFF. The CDR3 bases are TGCAGCGTTGAAGATCCGGCAGGGGGAAGGGATGAGCAGTTCTTC.